What follows are 2 T cell receptor beta chains derived from one specimen sequenced in a study of blood T cell repertoires in COVID-19. Some clones are missing from TCRdb's copy, which holds only in-frame ones; the method was immunoSEQ multiplex PCR. The sample contains around 70,000 clones, roughly 85% of which appear only once. Material for sequencing was peripheral blood. The receptors here all came from a man aged 30 to 39 with acute or convalescent COVID-19.

The chain joins TRBV28 to TRBJ2-2, with a tentative D call TRBD2 (5 bases). V lost 6 bases to trimming and J lost 3 bases, with 17 bases between them. CDR3 length equals 16 residues. The germline CDR1 and CDR2 sequences are MDHEN and SYDVKM. CDR3: CASRDLGLVDTGELFF. The DNA of the CDR3 is TGTGCCAGCAGGGACTTGGGTTTAGTCGACACCGGGGAGCTGTTTTTT.

The gene calls are TRBV19 and TRBJ2-7, with 10 bases aligning to TRBD1. This CDR3 spans 14 amino acids. CDR1 LNHDA and CDR2 SQIVND come from the germline V gene (reference sequence). The V and J ends lost 9 bases and 6 bases, in that order; junction bases with no gene match: 11. In DNA, the CDR3 is TGTGCCAGCCGACCCGGGACAGGGGCTGGCGAGCAGTACTTC. Protein product: CASRPGTGAGEQYF.